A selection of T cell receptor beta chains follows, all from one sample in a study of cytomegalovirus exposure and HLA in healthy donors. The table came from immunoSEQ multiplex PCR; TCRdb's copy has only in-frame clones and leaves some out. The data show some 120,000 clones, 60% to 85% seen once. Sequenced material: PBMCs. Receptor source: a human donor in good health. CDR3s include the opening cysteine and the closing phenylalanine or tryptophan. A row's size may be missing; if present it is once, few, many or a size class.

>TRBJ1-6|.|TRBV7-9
CASSFSLDGTLHF
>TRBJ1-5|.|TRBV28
CASSFHGGQPQHF
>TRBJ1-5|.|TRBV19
CASSPQDSSNQPQHF
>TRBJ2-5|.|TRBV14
CASSQGVLAGGLRTQYF
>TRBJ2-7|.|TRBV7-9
CASSLVLGGTYEQYF
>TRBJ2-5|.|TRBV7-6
CASRPGQGAKETQYF
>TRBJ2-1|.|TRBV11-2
CASRLAPSYNEQFF
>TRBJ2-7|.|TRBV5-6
CASSGTGFRKYF
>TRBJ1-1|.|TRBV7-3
CASSPGPNTEAFF
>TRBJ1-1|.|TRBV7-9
CASSSTHPGQGAFEAFF
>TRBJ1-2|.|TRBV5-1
CASSSDRVGGYTF
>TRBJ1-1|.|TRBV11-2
CASSLDHPTAEAFF
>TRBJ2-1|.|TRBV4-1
CASSQVVRNRGNNEQFF
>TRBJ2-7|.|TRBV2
CASSPSWTGGEYEQYF
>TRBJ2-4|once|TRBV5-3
CADQAKDQAGKAKNIQYF
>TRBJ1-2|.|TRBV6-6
CASRADSRANYGYTF
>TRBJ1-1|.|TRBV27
CASSFLEGTEAFF
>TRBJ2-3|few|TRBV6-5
CASSSSGTGVSDTQYF
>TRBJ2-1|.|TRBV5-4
CTSSTDPGYNEQFF
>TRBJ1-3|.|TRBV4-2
CASSQVGRGLDTIYF
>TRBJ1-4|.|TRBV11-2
CASSLRGQGNEKLFF
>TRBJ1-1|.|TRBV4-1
CASSLDIRLDRVAFWLNTEAFF
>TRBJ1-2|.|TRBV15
CATSRGLGASEHYGYTF
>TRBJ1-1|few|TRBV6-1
CASSEGAVVEAFF
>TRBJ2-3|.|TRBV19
CASSSDRGVGTDTQYF
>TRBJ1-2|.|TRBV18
CASSPRAQVTDGYTF
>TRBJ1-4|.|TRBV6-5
CASLLRREKLFF
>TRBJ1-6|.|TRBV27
CASTPLGPLSPLHF
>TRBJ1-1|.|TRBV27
CASSYPGGNTEAFF
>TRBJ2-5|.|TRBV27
CASSLWPVARGGLETQYF
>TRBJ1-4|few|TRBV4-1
CASSQDPTITGEKLFF
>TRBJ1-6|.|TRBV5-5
CASSQFVDSPLHF
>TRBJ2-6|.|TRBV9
CASSVQGQTRSGANVLTF
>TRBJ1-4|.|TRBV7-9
CASSLGTGGEKLFF
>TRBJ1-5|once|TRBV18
CASSLGQGNSNQPQHF
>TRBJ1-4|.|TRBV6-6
CASSYPGSSEKLFF
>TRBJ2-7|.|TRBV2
CASSVEGESYEQYF
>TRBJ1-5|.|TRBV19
CASSMVTVQPQHF
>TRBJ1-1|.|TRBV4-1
CASSQDRGTGQKAFF
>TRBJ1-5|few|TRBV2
CASNTGNSNQPQHF
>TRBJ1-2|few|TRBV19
CASSKQGDLNYGYTF
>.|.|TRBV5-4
CATTKRGTPYEQYF
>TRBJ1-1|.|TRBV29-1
CSVLDRLMNTEAFF
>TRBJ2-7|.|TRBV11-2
CASSSQTGFDEQYF
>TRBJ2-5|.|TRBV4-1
CASRVGTPGMETQYF
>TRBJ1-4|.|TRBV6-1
CASSEAPGGGEKLFF
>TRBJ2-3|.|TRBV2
CASSVGPPDTQYF
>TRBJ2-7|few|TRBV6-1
CASSEFSRGTYEQYF
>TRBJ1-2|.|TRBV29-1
CSVRWTGGYGYTF
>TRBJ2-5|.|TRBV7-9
CSSSLALTSGGQETQYF